A single sample gave rise to the 24 T cell receptor beta chains below, sequenced in a study of blood T cell repertoires in COVID-19. TCRdb's table, derived via immunoSEQ multiplex PCR, lists solely in-frame clones and lacks some. The sample carries a few hundred thousand clones, 88% recorded once. Sequenced material: PBMCs or T cells enriched from blood (not recorded which). The receptor source for this set is a woman aged 45-65 years who had recovered from COVID-19.

V and J are TRBV28 and TRBJ1-6; D is undetermined. Germline CDR1 MDHEN, CDR2 SYDVKM. V was cut by 7 bases and J by 3 bases, with 13 bases left in between. The CDR3 length is 15 residues. Here the CDR3 reads CASTSAAGYNSPLHF. CDR3 sequence (DNA): TGTGCCAGCACGTCTGCCGCGGGCTATAATTCACCCCTCCACTTT.

The gene calls are TRBV21-1 and TRBJ2-1; the table names TRBD2, a call not compared with the DNA. TRBV21-1 is designated a pseudogene. The CDR3 has 11 amino acids. CDR3 amino acids: CASSPFYQQFF. The CDR3 coding sequence is TGTGCCAGCAGCCCCTTTTATCAGCAGTTCTTC.

The gene calls are TRBV27 and TRBJ2-1; 13 nucleotides line up with TRBD2. Germline V gene lookup returns CDR1 MNHEY and CDR2 SMNVEV (reference sequence). Trimming cost V 6 bases and J 4 bases; bases outside gene matches: 9. The CDR3 length is 17 residues. This chain's CDR3 is CASRTGTSGEDYNEQFF. CDR3 coding DNA: TGTGCCAGCAGAACCGGGACTAGCGGGGAAGATTACAATGAGCAGTTCTTC.

The chain carries TRBV19 and TRBJ1-4; no clear D gene. The length of the CDR3 is 15 residues. CDR1 and CDR2 from the germline V gene are LNHDA and SQIVND (reference sequence). Trimming left V 7 bases short and J 7 bases short, with 19 bases between. CDR3: CASTYSGNAGEKLFF. The CDR3, as DNA: TGTGCCAGTACCTACTCCGGGAACGCCGGTGAAAAACTGTTTTTT. Based on the CDR3 plus reference TRBV19 and TRBJ1-4, the full variable domain is DGGITQSPKYLFRKEGQNVTLSCEQNLNHDAMYWYRQDPGQGLRLIYYSQIVNDFQKGDIAEGYSVSREKKESFPLTVTSAQKNPTAFYLCASTYSGNAGEKLFFGSGTQLSVL.

The chain is built from TRBV27 and TRBJ1-2; TRBD1 aligns across 7 bases. The CDR3 sequence is 12 residues long. Germline V gene lookup returns CDR1 MNHEY and CDR2 SMNVEV (reference sequence). Losses at the gene ends were 5 bases for V and 8 bases for J; bases not matched to a gene: 5. The CDR3 DNA reads TGTGCCAGCAGTCCTACGGGACAGGGCTACACCTTC. It is translated as CASSPTGQGYTF.

The CDR3 DNA follows: TGTGCCAGCAGTTACTTGGGGGGGAGGTCTGAAGCTTTCTTT. Translation gives CASSYLGGRSEAFF. The chain couples TRBV6-5 to TRBJ1-1; D is possibly TRBD1 (5 bases). From germline, CDR1 is MNHEY and CDR2 SVGAGI. The CDR3 has 14 residues. With 1 base removed from V and 6 bases from J, the gap between germline ends came to 12 bases.

This chain connects TRBV11-3 to TRBJ1-4, with 11 bases matching TRBD1. The CDR3 has 18 residues. Germline assignment: CDR1 SGHNT and CDR2 YENEEA. The ends lost 0 bases at V and 0 bases at J; junction bases unmatched: 3. CDR3 coding DNA: TGTGCCAGCAGCTTAGACGGGACAGGGGGACCAACTAATGAAAAACTGTTTTTT. Its translation: CASSLDGTGGPTNEKLFF.

The chain combines TRBV6-5 with TRBJ2-7; 11 nucleotides align to TRBD2. Germline V gene sequence: CDR1 MNHEY, CDR2 SVGAGI. V lost 4 bases, J lost 5 bases, and 7 bases stayed unmatched. The CDR3 extends over 15 amino acids. For the CDR3, the DNA is TGTGCCAGCAGTTCAATAGCGGGAGGGCCCCACGAGCAGTACTTC. It codes for CASSSIAGGPHEQYF.

V is TRBV7-9 and J is TRBJ1-2; the D gene is possibly TRBD1 (6 bases). CDR3 length equals 13 residues. Trimming cost V 5 bases and J 2 bases, with 9 bases left between them. Germline CDR1 reads SEHNR; CDR2 reads FQNEAQ (reference sequence). The CDR3 sequence is CASSATGNYGYTF. Here the CDR3 DNA reads TGTGCCAGCAGCGCTACAGGGAACTATGGCTACACCTTC. Based on the CDR3 plus reference TRBV7-9 and TRBJ1-2, the full variable domain is DTGVSQNPRHKITKRGQNVTFRCDPISEHNRLYWYRQTLGQGPEFLTYFQNEAQLEKSRLLSDRFSAERPKGSFSTLEIQRTEQGDSAMYLCASSATGNYGYTFGSGTRLTVV.

V gene TRBV3-1 (or the pseudogene TRBV3-2) combines with J gene TRBJ1-3, with unresolved D. Per germline, CDR1 LGHDT and CDR2 YNNKEL (reference sequence). Between the trimmed V and J ends, which lost 6 bases and 0 bases, there was a span of 15 bases. CDR3 length: 16 amino acids. This chain's CDR3 is CASSHGGSTSGNTIYF. The CDR3 nucleotides read TGTGCCAGCAGTCACGGAGGGTCGACCTCTGGAAACACCATATATTTT.

The CDR3 sequence: CASSYGLEWAEQYF. The CDR3 DNA reads as TGTGCCAGCAGTTACGGACTCGAATGGGCCGAGCAGTACTTC. The gene calls are TRBV6-2 or TRBV6-3 and TRBJ2-7, with D perhaps TRBD2 (5 bases). This CDR3 is 14 amino acids long. The ends were cut back, 2 bases at V and 6 bases at J, with 14 bases in the middle. In germline, CDR1 is MNHEY, CDR2 SVGEGT.

This sequence joins TRBV7-3 and TRBJ2-7; 12 nucleotides line up with TRBD2. Trimming took 5 bases from V and 7 from J; bases not matched to a gene: 9. CDR1 is SGHTA, CDR2 FQGTGA, per germline. CDR3 length equals 15 residues. This CDR3 is CASSPGTSGPKEQYF. As DNA, the CDR3 is TGTGCCAGCAGCCCCGGGACTAGCGGGCCAAAGGAGCAGTACTTC.

This chain joins TRBV6-2 or TRBV6-3 and TRBJ1-1, with D possibly matching TRBD1 (5 bases). Trimming shortened V by 4 bases and J by 7 bases, and 13 bases separated the two germline ends. The CDR3 has 13 amino acids. CDR1 is MNHEY and CDR2 is SVGEGT in the germline V gene. DNA of the CDR3: TGTGCCAGCAGTTCAAACAGGAACGGTGAAGCTTTCTTT. This translates into CASSSNRNGEAFF.

The J gene is TRBJ1-1, the V gene TRBV11-2; TRBD1 is a possible D gene (5 bases). The CDR3 consists of 14 residues. Looked up from germline, CDR1 is SGHAT and CDR2 is FQNNGV. Trimming removed 1 base at V and 5 bases at J, with 11 bases between. CDR3 sequence reads: CASSLVAGKTEAFF. The CDR3 DNA reads TGTGCCAGCAGCTTAGTTGCAGGGAAGACTGAAGCTTTCTTT.

The CDR3 coding sequence is TGTGCCAGCAGTTTACCACAGGGGAATGGCTACACCTTC. This gives the protein CASSLPQGNGYTF. V and J are TRBV12-3 or TRBV12-4 and TRBJ1-2; 7 bases are shared with TRBD1. Trimming took 2 bases from V and 6 from J; bases not matched to a gene: 3. The CDR3 is 13 residues long.

This clone was detected only a few times. The J gene is TRBJ2-7, the V gene TRBV24-1; TRBD1 aligns across 10 bases. Germline V gene data show CDR1 as KGHDR and CDR2 as SFDVKD. V lost 4 bases, J lost 3 bases, and 5 bases stayed unmatched. This CDR3 has 15 amino acids. The CDR3 reads CATSDSGQGVYEQYF. The CDR3 DNA reads TGTGCCACCAGTGACTCAGGACAGGGGGTCTACGAGCAGTACTTC.

V gene TRBV6-5 combines with J gene TRBJ2-7; D gene unclear. Per the germline V gene, CDR1 is MNHEY and CDR2 is SVGAGI. V shed 2 bases and J shed 0 bases, with 8 bases lying between them. The CDR3 totals 14 residues. The CDR3, as DNA: TGTGCCAGCAGTTACGGTTTTAGCTCCTACGAGCAGTACTTC. Translating it yields CASSYGFSSYEQYF.

The chain couples TRBV24-1 to TRBJ2-1, with 8 bases aligning to TRBD2. The V and J ends lost 2 bases and 7 bases, in that order; junction bases with no gene match: 6. The CDR3 spans 15 residues. Germline V gene sequence: CDR1 KGHDR, CDR2 SFDVKD. In DNA form, the CDR3 reads TGTGCCACCAGTGATTCCCCGGGAGGGGTGAATGAGCAGTTCTTC. Translation: CATSDSPGGVNEQFF.

This rearrangement joins TRBV7-2 to TRBJ2-7; TRBD1 matches at 7 bases. CDR3 length: 15 residues. Germline trimming cut 6 bases from V and 2 bases from J; bases unmatched to any gene: 10. Germline V CDR1 and CDR2: SGHTA, FQGNSA. The CDR3 loop reads CASRPSNRGAYEQYF. CDR3 DNA: TGTGCCAGCAGACCGAGTAACAGGGGAGCCTACGAGCAGTACTTC.

The chain carries TRBV5-1 and TRBJ1-1, with TRBD1 matching 8 bases. The CDR3 is 13 residues long. Unmatched junction bases numbered 2, after V lost 3 bases and J lost 4 bases. Germline V gene sequence: CDR1 SGHRS, CDR2 YFSETQ. The CDR3 is CASSWTGSTEAFF. The CDR3 coding sequence is TGCGCCAGCAGCTGGACAGGGTCCACTGAAGCTTTCTTT. The full variable domain, with the rest looked up from reference TRBV5-1 and TRBJ1-1, is KAGVTQTPRYLIKTRGQQVTLSCSPISGHRSVSWYQQTPGQGLQFLFEYFSETQRNKGNFPGRFSGRQFSNSRSEMNVSTLELGDSALYLCASSWTGSTEAFFGQGTRLTVV.

The V call is TRBV4-3, the J call TRBJ1-3; D not certain. The CDR3 is 15 amino acids. Per the germline V gene, CDR1 is LGHNA and CDR2 is YSLEER. Deletions cut 0 bases from V and 1 base from J, with 7 bases between. The CDR3 is CASSQDVRSGNTIYF. DNA of the CDR3: TGCGCCAGCAGCCAAGATGTGCGGTCTGGAAACACCATATATTTT.

The rearrangement uses TRBV28 and TRBJ2-1, with D possibly being TRBD2 (7 bases). CDR1 and CDR2 (germline): MDHEN, SYDVKM. This CDR3 region has 15 residues. With 6 bases removed from V and 3 bases from J, the gap between germline ends came to 15 bases. DNA for the CDR3: TGTGCCAGCAGACAAGCGGGACAAGGCTACAATGAGCAGTTCTTC. Its protein product is CASRQAGQGYNEQFF.

The J gene is TRBJ1-6, the V gene TRBV6-5; D perhaps matches TRBD1 (6 bases). V lost 7 bases to trimming and J lost 10 bases, with 11 bases between them. CDR3 size: 12 residues. The germline CDR1 and CDR2 sequences are MNHEY and SVGAGI. CDR3 sequence (DNA): TGTGCCAGCAAAACCACAGGGTCACCCCTCCACTTT. Amino acid sequence: CASKTTGSPLHF.

The J gene is TRBJ1-1, the V gene TRBV12-3 or TRBV12-4; D ambiguous. The V gene lost 6 bases and the J gene lost 1 base, with 9 bases spanning the gap. This CDR3 has 13 amino acids. DNA for the CDR3: TGTGCCAGCAGGGGCTCACCGAACACTGAAGCTTTCTTT. It yields the protein CASRGSPNTEAFF.